Listed below are T cell receptor beta chains from one sample, sequenced in a study of CD8+ T cells in alopecia areata. Using immunoSEQ multiplex PCR, the repertoire was profiled, and TCRdb retains in-frame clones only, with some absent. The sample lists around 99,000 clones, 84% occurring once. The specimen was CD8+ T cells sorted from blood, collected at week 24, from a patient treated with tofacitinib. The source is a human donor with alopecia areata. The CDR3 runs from the conserved cysteine through the conserved F or W. A D gene is named only where the DNA matches it firmly. Where a row states a size, it is once, few, many or the class of an expanded clone; other rows omit it.

J: TRBJ2-7
V: TRBV7-9
size: .
D: .
DNA: TGTGCCAGCAGACCCGGGACCTCCTCCGAGCAGTACTTC
CDR3: CASRPGTSSEQYF

J: TRBJ2-2
V: TRBV11-2
size: .
D: .
DNA: TGTGCCAGCAGCTTAGCAGGGAGGCAAGGGGAGCTGTTTTTT
CDR3: CASSLAGRQGELFF

J: TRBJ2-5
V: TRBV4-3
size: few
D: TRBD1
DNA: TGCGCCAGCAGCCTTAGGGACAGGGGGGGGACCCAGTACTTC
CDR3: CASSLRDRGGTQYF

J: TRBJ2-1
V: TRBV7-9
size: few
D: .
DNA: TGTGCCAGCAGCCGCATGGAACTCTCCAATGAGCAGTTCTTC
CDR3: CASSRMELSNEQFF

J: TRBJ2-3
V: TRBV11-2
size: .
D: TRBD2
DNA: TGTGCCAGCAGCTCACGGACTAGCGGACTTAGCACAGATACGCAGTATTTT
CDR3: CASSSRTSGLSTDTQYF

J: TRBJ2-1
V: TRBV10-2
size: .
D: .
DNA: TGCGCCAGCAGTGGATCTAAGAAGGCTAGAACCTCCTACAATGAGCAGTTCTTC
CDR3: CASSGSKKARTSYNEQFF

J: TRBJ2-3
V: TRBV4-3
size: .
D: .
DNA: TGCGCCAGCAGCCAGGGGCGGGGCAGCACAGATACGCAGTATTTT
CDR3: CASSQGRGSTDTQYF

J: TRBJ2-7
V: TRBV7-2
size: .
D: .
DNA: TGTGCCAGCAGCTTAGCTTTAGCAGGTACGGAGCAGTACTTC
CDR3: CASSLALAGTEQYF

J: TRBJ2-3
V: TRBV7-9
size: .
D: TRBD2
DNA: TGTGCCAGCAGCTTCCCGAGAGCGGGGGGCACAGATACGCAGTATTTT
CDR3: CASSFPRAGGTDTQYF

J: TRBJ2-1
V: TRBV4-2
size: .
D: TRBD1
DNA: TGTGCCAGCAGCCAAGATCGGGCAGGGGGCTTCGATGAGCAGTTCTTC
CDR3: CASSQDRAGGFDEQFF

J: TRBJ2-3
V: TRBV10-3
size: once
D: TRBD2
DNA: TGTGCCATCAGTGAGATACTAGCGGGGGATACGCAGTATTTT
CDR3: CAISEILAGDTQYF

J: TRBJ2-7
V: TRBV7-9
size: .
D: TRBD1
DNA: TGTGCCAGCACCGCCCGGGACAGGGCCTACGAGCAGTACTTC
CDR3: CASTARDRAYEQYF

J: TRBJ2-1
V: TRBV7-2
size: .
D: .
DNA: TGTGCCAGCAGCACGGACACAACAAATGAGCAGTTCTTC
CDR3: CASSTDTTNEQFF

J: TRBJ2-7
V: TRBV6-6
size: .
D: TRBD1
DNA: TGTGCCAGCAGTTACTCGACAGGGTCACCCTACGAGCAGTACTTC
CDR3: CASSYSTGSPYEQYF

J: TRBJ2-1
V: TRBV10-2
size: .
D: TRBD2
DNA: TGCGCCAGCACCCCGACTAGCGGGGGCCTAAATGAGCAGTTCTTC
CDR3: CASTPTSGGLNEQFF

J: TRBJ2-7
V: TRBV6-5
size: .
D: .
DNA: TGTGCCAGCAAAACAACCCAGGGATACTACGAGCAGTACTTC
CDR3: CASKTTQGYYEQYF

J: TRBJ2-1
V: TRBV10-3
size: .
D: TRBD1
DNA: TGTGCCATCAGCGGACAGGGGTCTTATGAGCAGTTCTTC
CDR3: CAISGQGSYEQFF

J: TRBJ1-6
V: TRBV4-1
size: .
D: TRBD1
DNA: TGCGCCAGCAGCCTCCACCCCGACAGGGAGGTATGGTCACCCCTCCACTTT
CDR3: CASSLHPDREVWSPLHF

J: TRBJ1-6
V: TRBV7-9
size: .
D: .
DNA: TGTGCCAGCCGAGACCCCAACAGGGACTCACCCCTCCACTTT
CDR3: CASRDPNRDSPLHF

J: TRBJ1-2
V: TRBV2
size: .
D: TRBD1
DNA: TGTGCCAGCAGTGTGGGACAGGGGGCGGATGGCTACACCTTC
CDR3: CASSVGQGADGYTF

J: TRBJ2-5
V: TRBV5-6
size: .
D: .
DNA: TGTGCCAGCAGCCCAGTGGGCCAAGAGACCCAGTACTTC
CDR3: CASSPVGQETQYF

J: TRBJ2-3
V: TRBV4-2
size: .
D: .
DNA: TGTGCCAGCAGCCAAGTTGGCTTCGCAGATACGCAGTATTTT
CDR3: CASSQVGFADTQYF

J: TRBJ1-5
V: TRBV7-3
size: .
D: .
DNA: TGTGCCAGCAGCCCCTATCAGGGTCAGCCCCAGCATTTT
CDR3: CASSPYQGQPQHF

J: TRBJ2-7
V: TRBV9
size: .
D: TRBD2
DNA: TGTGCCAGCAGCGTTGGACTAGGGACCTACGAGCAGTACTTC
CDR3: CASSVGLGTYEQYF

J: TRBJ2-3
V: TRBV27
size: .
D: .
DNA: TGTGCCAGCAGCGCCGAGGGTTGGGGACGCACAGATACGCAGTATTTT
CDR3: CASSAEGWGRTDTQYF

J: TRBJ2-1
V: TRBV29-1
size: few
D: .
DNA: TGCGGGAGTATCGGGGAGTCACCTGATTCGAGCTCCTACAATGAGCAGTTCTTC
CDR3: CGSIGESPDSSSYNEQFF

J: TRBJ2-1
V: TRBV14
size: .
D: .
DNA: TGTGCCAGCAGCCAAGAGGGGGGCTCCTACAATGAGCAGTTCTTC
CDR3: CASSQEGGSYNEQFF

J: TRBJ1-1
V: TRBV5-1
size: once
D: .
DNA: TGCGCCAGCAGCTTGGTCGAGTATACTGAAGCTTTCTTT
CDR3: CASSLVEYTEAFF

J: TRBJ1-1
V: TRBV4-1
size: .
D: .
DNA: TGCGCCAGCAGCCCTGGGGGCAGCTACACTGAAGCTTTCTTT
CDR3: CASSPGGSYTEAFF

J: TRBJ2-7
V: TRBV4-1
size: .
D: TRBD2
DNA: TGCGCCAGCAGCCAAGGTAGCGGGGGCACGACCTACGAGCAGTACTTC
CDR3: CASSQGSGGTTYEQYF

J: TRBJ2-5
V: TRBV30
size: .
D: .
DNA: TGTGCCTGGAGTAGGACGGGGGAGACCCAGTACTTC
CDR3: CAWSRTGETQYF

J: TRBJ1-5
V: TRBV4-1
size: .
D: .
DNA: TGCGCCAGCAGCCAAGCCGGCGATCAGCCCCAGCATTTT
CDR3: CASSQAGDQPQHF

J: TRBJ2-7
V: TRBV2
size: .
D: .
DNA: TGTGCCAGCAGTATGACAGGTTCTGCGGGCGAGCAGTACTTC
CDR3: CASSMTGSAGEQYF

J: TRBJ1-5
V: TRBV30
size: .
D: .
DNA: TGTGCCTGGAGTGCCGGGCAGGGAAGCAATCAGCCCCAGCATTTT
CDR3: CAWSAGQGSNQPQHF

J: TRBJ2-3
V: TRBV5-1
size: .
D: TRBD2
DNA: TGCGCCAGCAGACCCTATCTAGCGGGGACAACAGATACGCAGTATTTT
CDR3: CASRPYLAGTTDTQYF

J: TRBJ2-3
V: TRBV6-5
size: few
D: .
DNA: TGTGCCAGCAGTTACAGCGGCGCAGATACGCAGTATTTT
CDR3: CASSYSGADTQYF

J: TRBJ2-7
V: TRBV30
size: .
D: TRBD1
DNA: TGTGCCTGGAGTGTAGGACAGGGGATCAACGAGCAGTACTTC
CDR3: CAWSVGQGINEQYF

J: TRBJ2-2
V: TRBV9
size: few
D: .
DNA: TGTGCCAGCAGCGTAGAAGGACGGTCGACCGGGGAGCTGTTTTTT
CDR3: CASSVEGRSTGELFF

J: TRBJ2-1
V: TRBV6-5
size: .
D: .
DNA: TGTGCCAGCAGTCCCGAGGCTTGGGGTAATGAGCAGTTCTTC
CDR3: CASSPEAWGNEQFF

J: TRBJ1-2
V: TRBV14
size: few
D: .
DNA: TGTGCCAGCAGCCAGCTGGACATGAACTATGGCTACACCTTC
CDR3: CASSQLDMNYGYTF

J: TRBJ2-1
V: TRBV7-9
size: .
D: TRBD2
DNA: TGTGCCAGCAGCCTTAGCGGGGGTCCAAATGAGCAGTTCTTC
CDR3: CASSLSGGPNEQFF

J: TRBJ2-1
V: TRBV2
size: .
D: .
DNA: TGTGCCAGCAGTAGCCGGGACCGCTACAATGAGCAGTTCTTC
CDR3: CASSSRDRYNEQFF

J: TRBJ2-7
V: TRBV4-1
size: .
D: TRBD1
DNA: TGCGCCAGCAGCCTTCGACCCGGGACAGAGGGTAGCGAGCAGTACTTC
CDR3: CASSLRPGTEGSEQYF

J: TRBJ2-2
V: TRBV25-1
size: .
D: .
DNA: TGTGCCAGCAGTGAATGGGGGGACGGGGAGCTGTTTTTT
CDR3: CASSEWGDGELFF

J: TRBJ2-3
V: TRBV5-1
size: .
D: TRBD1
DNA: TGCGCCAGCAGCCAGGGACAGGGGGCCGGAGATACGCAGTATTTT
CDR3: CASSQGQGAGDTQYF

J: TRBJ2-7
V: TRBV5-1
size: .
D: TRBD1
DNA: TGCGCCAGCAGCGCGGGGACAGGGAATTACGAGCAGTACTTC
CDR3: CASSAGTGNYEQYF

J: TRBJ2-3
V: TRBV7-9
size: .
D: TRBD2
DNA: TGTGCCAGCAGCTTAGCGCTAGCGGGGGCCGCTAGCACAGATACGCAGTATTTT
CDR3: CASSLALAGAASTDTQYF

J: TRBJ2-5
V: TRBV30
size: .
D: TRBD2
DNA: TGTGCCGGGAGTGGCGGGGGGCCACAAGAGACCCAGTACTTC
CDR3: CAGSGGGPQETQYF

J: TRBJ1-4
V: TRBV25-1
size: once
D: .
DNA: TGTGCCAGCGGTGATGGGGTAAATGAAAAACTGTTTTTT
CDR3: CASGDGVNEKLFF

J: TRBJ2-7
V: TRBV7-9
size: .
D: TRBD2
DNA: TGTGCCAGCAGCTCTCTAGCGGGGGGAACCTACGAGCAGTACTTC
CDR3: CASSSLAGGTYEQYF

J: TRBJ2-7
V: TRBV29-1
size: .
D: .
DNA: TGCAGCGTTGAGGGGATCGACAGAGGCGGCTACGAGCAGTACTTC
CDR3: CSVEGIDRGGYEQYF